This is a list of T cell receptor beta chains from one sample in a study of beta chain features in type 1 diabetes. Data came from immunoSEQ multiplex PCR; TCRdb stores just in-frame clones and leaves some out. This table holds 600,000 or so clones, around 11% found once. Input material: naive CD4+ T cells from blood. The receptor set was obtained from a man aged 25 to 40 with type 1 diabetes. Both conserved end residues are part of each CDR3. The D gene is left open where the match is weak.

14	TRBJ1-3	TRBV6-6	-	CASSQQGYGNTIYF
14	TRBJ2-4	TRBV7-9	-	CASSSGLAKNIQYF
18	TRBJ2-3	TRBV4-2	TRBD2	CASSQELAGGLSTDTQYF
16	TRBJ2-3	TRBV9	TRBD2	CASSESAGGSTDTQYF
15	TRBJ2-7	TRBV7-9	TRBD1	CASSSDRGSPYEQYF
17	TRBJ2-3	TRBV7-7	TRBD2	CASSPTISGGSTDTQYF
14	TRBJ1-6	TRBV7-3	-	CASSAQGRGSPLHF
15	TRBJ2-2	TRBV7-2	-	CASSLALRDGGELFF
16	TRBJ2-3	TRBV27	TRBD1	CASSNTGTGGQDTQYF
13	TRBJ2-7	TRBV18	-	CASSPPGVNEQYF
15	TRBJ1-1	TRBV6-5	-	CASSYSQTMNTEAFF
15	TRBJ2-3	TRBV18	-	CASSPGVTLTDTQYF
15	TRBJ2-1	TRBV28	TRBD1	CASSSPGGSYNEQFF
13	TRBJ1-2	TRBV29-1	-	CSVEEGEPYGYTF
13	TRBJ1-5	TRBV28	TRBD1	CASTGQGVQPQHF
15	TRBJ1-2	TRBV5-8	-	CASSLNFATNYGYTF
18	TRBJ2-5	TRBV7-2	TRBD1	CASSLAYIRTGEGETQYF
17	TRBJ2-2	TRBV4-3	-	CASSQDSGGVNTGELFF
14	TRBJ1-6	TRBV7-2	-	CASSPGRYGEVIHF
12	TRBJ1-2	TRBV5-1	-	CASSQGTGNGTF
10	TRBJ1-5	TRBV27	-	CASSSGPQHF
14	TRBJ2-1	TRBV7-2	-	CASSLIGGNNEQFF
15	TRBJ2-1	TRBV7-2	-	CASSLAWNSYNEQFF
14	TRBJ2-2	TRBV19	-	CASGLRGYTGELFF
15	TRBJ2-7	TRBV6-6	-	CASSKRDRDPYEQYF
14	TRBJ1-4	TRBV7-9	-	CASSSSATNEKLFF
14	TRBJ2-1	TRBV7-3	-	CASSLDVTRNEQFF
18	TRBJ2-6	TRBV9	TRBD1	CASSVGAGGANGANVLTF
18	TRBJ2-5	TRBV4-2	TRBD2	CASSQGPLIAGAQETQYF
18	TRBJ2-6	TRBV14	-	CASSQGTRFRSGANVLTF
18	TRBJ2-3	TRBV11-1	-	CASSLEGRRAGRPDTQYF
12	TRBJ1-3	TRBV30	-	CASRVSGNTIYF
12	TRBJ1-2	TRBV5-1	-	CASSPPGFGYTF
13	TRBJ2-2	TRBV6-6	-	CASRPQGPGELFF
13	TRBJ1-2	TRBV10-3	-	CATQAGGEGGYTF
16	TRBJ2-6	TRBV25-1	-	CASSESTGPGANVLTF
14	TRBJ2-7	TRBV10-3	-	CAISESSLWDEQYF
14	TRBJ2-1	TRBV7-9	TRBD2	CASSFRSGVNEQFF
15	TRBJ2-5	TRBV18	-	CASSPPSGGKGTQYF
15	TRBJ1-5	TRBV19	-	CASTPTGFSNQPQHF
14	TRBJ1-5	TRBV9	TRBD1	CASSVGQGNQPQHF
16	TRBJ2-1	TRBV14	TRBD2	CASSQSGTRSYNEQFF
14	TRBJ2-5	TRBV7-6	-	CASSLGPRQETQYF
14	TRBJ1-2	TRBV27	-	CASSSLRGGYGYTF
14	TRBJ2-7	TRBV7-2	-	CASSSYLDSYEQYF
13	TRBJ2-1	TRBV9	-	CASSASTYNEQFF
13	TRBJ1-2	TRBV11-2	-	CASSFSEGNGYTF
14	TRBJ2-7	TRBV7-9	-	CASSLDPRPYEQYF
15	TRBJ2-1	TRBV6-5	-	CASSYSGPGRNEQFF
15	TRBJ2-3	TRBV2	TRBD1	CASSFRDRSSDTQYF
14	TRBJ2-2	TRBV6-5	-	CASRNHREGGELFF
14	TRBJ2-1	TRBV6-6	-	CASSYWDNYNEQFF
15	TRBJ2-3	TRBV15	TRBD1	CATQIGQGQTDTQYF
11	TRBJ1-6	TRBV2	-	CASSPNSPLHF
13	TRBJ2-7	TRBV10-3	-	CAISVQGAYEQYF
13	TRBJ1-5	TRBV6-6	TRBD1	CASRETGVQPQHF
14	TRBJ1-1	TRBV14	-	CASSLVDRNTEAFF
14	TRBJ2-3	TRBV6-1	-	CASSEYSKADTQYF
13	TRBJ2-3	TRBV6-4	TRBD1	CASTQGATDTQYF
14	TRBJ1-1	TRBV5-1	TRBD1	CASSGGQGATEAFF